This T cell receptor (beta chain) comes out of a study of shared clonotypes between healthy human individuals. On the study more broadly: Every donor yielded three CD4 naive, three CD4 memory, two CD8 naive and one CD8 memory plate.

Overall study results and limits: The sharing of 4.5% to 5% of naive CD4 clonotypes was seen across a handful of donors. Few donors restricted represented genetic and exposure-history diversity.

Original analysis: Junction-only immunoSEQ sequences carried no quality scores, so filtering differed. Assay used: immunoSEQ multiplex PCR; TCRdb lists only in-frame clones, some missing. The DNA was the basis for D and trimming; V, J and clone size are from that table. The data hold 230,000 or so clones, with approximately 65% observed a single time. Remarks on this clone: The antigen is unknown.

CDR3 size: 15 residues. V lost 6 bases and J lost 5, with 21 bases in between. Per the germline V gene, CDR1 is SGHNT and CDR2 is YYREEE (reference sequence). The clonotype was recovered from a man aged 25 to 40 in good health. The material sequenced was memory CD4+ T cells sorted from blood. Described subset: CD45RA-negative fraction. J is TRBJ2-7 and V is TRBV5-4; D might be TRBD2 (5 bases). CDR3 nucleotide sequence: TGTGCCAGCACCGTATCCGGGAAAGCAATCGACGAGCAGTACTTC. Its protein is CASTVSGKAIDEQYF.